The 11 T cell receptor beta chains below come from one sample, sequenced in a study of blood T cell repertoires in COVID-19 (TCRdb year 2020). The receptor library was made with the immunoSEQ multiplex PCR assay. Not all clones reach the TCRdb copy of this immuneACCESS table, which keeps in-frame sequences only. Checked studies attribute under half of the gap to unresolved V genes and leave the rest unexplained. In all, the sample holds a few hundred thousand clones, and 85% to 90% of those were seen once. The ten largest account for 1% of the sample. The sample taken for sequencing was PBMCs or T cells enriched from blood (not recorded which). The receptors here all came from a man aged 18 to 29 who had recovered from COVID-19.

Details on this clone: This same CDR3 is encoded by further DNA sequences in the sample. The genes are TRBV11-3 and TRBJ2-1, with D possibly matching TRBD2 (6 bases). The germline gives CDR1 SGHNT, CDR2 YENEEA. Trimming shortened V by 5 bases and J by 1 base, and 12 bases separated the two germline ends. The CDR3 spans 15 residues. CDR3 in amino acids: CASSLGTGSYNEQFF. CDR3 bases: TGTGCCAGCAGCCTTGGGACTGGATCCTACAATGAGCAGTTCTTC.

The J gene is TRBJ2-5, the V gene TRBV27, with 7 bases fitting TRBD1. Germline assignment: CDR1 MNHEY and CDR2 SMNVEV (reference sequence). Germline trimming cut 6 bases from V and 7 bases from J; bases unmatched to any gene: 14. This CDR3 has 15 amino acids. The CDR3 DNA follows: TGTGCCAGCAGCAAACAGGGGATCCAAAGGGGGACCCAGTACTTC. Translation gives CASSKQGIQRGTQYF.

CDR3 sequence: CASSTQGRDQPQHF. The CDR3, as DNA: TGTGCCAGTAGTACACAGGGACGGGATCAGCCCCAGCATTTT. The rearrangement joins TRBV19 to TRBJ1-5, with a weak D call TRBD1 (6 bases). V was clipped by 4 bases and J by 5 bases, with 12 bases between them. Germline V lookup: CDR1 LNHDA, CDR2 SQIVND (reference sequence). The CDR3 consists of 14 residues.

CDR3 sequence: CASSYPLTNTGELFF. The DNA for the CDR3 is TGTGCCAGCAGTTACCCCTTAACGAACACCGGGGAGCTGTTTTTT. This chain links TRBV6-2 or TRBV6-3 with TRBJ2-2; unclear D gene. The V and J ends lost 2 bases and 0 bases respectively, with 7 bases between them. This CDR3 region has 15 residues. Germline-derived CDR1 and CDR2 are MNHEY and SVGEGT.

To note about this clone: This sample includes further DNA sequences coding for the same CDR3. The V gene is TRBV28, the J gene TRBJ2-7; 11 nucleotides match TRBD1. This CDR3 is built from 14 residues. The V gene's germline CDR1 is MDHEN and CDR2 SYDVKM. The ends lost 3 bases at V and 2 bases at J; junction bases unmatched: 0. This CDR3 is CASSLGQGAYEQYF. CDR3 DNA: TGTGCCAGCAGTTTGGGACAGGGGGCCTACGAGCAGTACTTC.

This chain's CDR3 is CASSLAGEVQPQHF. CDR3 sequence (DNA): TGTGCCAGCAGCTTAGCGGGGGAGGTGCAGCCCCAGCATTTT. The rearrangement joins TRBV7-9 to TRBJ1-5, with a weak D call TRBD1 (5 bases). The CDR3 is 14 residues long. CDR1 and CDR2 (germline): SEHNR, FQNEAQ (reference sequence). V shed 0 bases and J shed 7 bases, with 10 bases lying between them.

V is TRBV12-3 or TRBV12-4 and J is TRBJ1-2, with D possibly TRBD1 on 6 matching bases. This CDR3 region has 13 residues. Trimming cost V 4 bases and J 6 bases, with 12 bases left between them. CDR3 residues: CASSYGRGDGYTF. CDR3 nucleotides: TGTGCCAGCAGTTATGGCAGGGGAGATGGCTACACCTTC.

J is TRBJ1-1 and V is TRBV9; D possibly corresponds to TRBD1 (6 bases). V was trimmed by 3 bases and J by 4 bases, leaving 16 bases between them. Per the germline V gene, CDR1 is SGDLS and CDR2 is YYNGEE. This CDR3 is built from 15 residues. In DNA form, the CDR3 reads TGTGCCAGCAGCGGACCCAACTTAGGGGGCACTGAAGCTTTCTTT. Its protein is CASSGPNLGGTEAFF.

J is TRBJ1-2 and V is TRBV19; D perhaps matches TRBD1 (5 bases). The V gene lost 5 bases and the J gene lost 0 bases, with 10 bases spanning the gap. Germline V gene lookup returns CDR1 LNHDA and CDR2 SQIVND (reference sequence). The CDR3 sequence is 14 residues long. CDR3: CASSETETNYGYTF. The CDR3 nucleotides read TGTGCCAGTAGTGAGACAGAAACTAACTATGGCTACACCTTC.

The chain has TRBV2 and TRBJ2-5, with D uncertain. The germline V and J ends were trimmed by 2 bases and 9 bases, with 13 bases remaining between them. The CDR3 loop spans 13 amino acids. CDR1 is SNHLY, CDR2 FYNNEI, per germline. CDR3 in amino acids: CASSEREVVSQYF. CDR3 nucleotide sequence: TGTGCCAGCAGTGAAAGAGAAGTCGTGTCCCAGTACTTC.

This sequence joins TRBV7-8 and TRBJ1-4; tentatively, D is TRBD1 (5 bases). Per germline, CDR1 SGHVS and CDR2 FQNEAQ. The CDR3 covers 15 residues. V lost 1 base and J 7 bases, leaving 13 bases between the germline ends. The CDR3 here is CASSLEAGLSEKLFF. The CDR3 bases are TGTGCCAGCAGCTTAGAGGCAGGGCTTAGTGAAAAACTGTTTTTT.